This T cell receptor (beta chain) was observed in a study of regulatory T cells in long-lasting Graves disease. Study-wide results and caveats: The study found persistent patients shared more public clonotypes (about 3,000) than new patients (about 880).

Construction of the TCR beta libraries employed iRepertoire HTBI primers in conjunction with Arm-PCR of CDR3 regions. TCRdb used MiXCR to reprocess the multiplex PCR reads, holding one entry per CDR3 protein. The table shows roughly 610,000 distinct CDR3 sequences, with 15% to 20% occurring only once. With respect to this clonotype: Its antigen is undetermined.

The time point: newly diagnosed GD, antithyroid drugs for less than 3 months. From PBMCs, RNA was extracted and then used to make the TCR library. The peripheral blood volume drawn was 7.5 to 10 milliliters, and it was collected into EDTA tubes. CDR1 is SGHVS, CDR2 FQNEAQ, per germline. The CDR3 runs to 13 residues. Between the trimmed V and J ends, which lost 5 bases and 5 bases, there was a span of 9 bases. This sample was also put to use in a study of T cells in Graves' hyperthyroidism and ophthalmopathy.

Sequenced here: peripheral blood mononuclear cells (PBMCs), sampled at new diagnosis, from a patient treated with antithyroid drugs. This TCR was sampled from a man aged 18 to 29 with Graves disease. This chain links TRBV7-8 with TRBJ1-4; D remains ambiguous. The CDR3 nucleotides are TGTGCCAGCAGCGCGGGAGAGAATGAAAAACTGTTTTTT. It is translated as CASSAGENEKLFF. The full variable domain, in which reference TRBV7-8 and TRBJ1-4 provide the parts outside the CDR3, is GAGVSQSPRYKVAKRGQDVALRCDPISGHVSLFWYQQALGQGPEFLTYFQNEAQLDKSGLPSDRFFAERPEGSVSTLKIQRTQQEDSAVYLCASSAGENEKLFFGSGTQLSVL.